This is a list of T cell receptor beta chains from one sample in a study of OX40 agonist ivuxolimab in advanced cancers. Clones were read by immunoSEQ multiplex PCR, and TCRdb kept only the in-frame ones, dropping some. Among roughly 91,000 clones, about 87% were seen once, and the ten largest hold 0.79%. The specimen was CD4+ or CD8+ T cells sorted from blood, collected in a trial of the OX40 agonist ivuxolimab. The receptor set was obtained from an adult with an advanced solid tumor such as melanoma, head and neck, liver or kidney cancer. The CDR3 runs from the conserved cysteine through the conserved F or W.

>TRBV7-8|15|TRBJ2-1
CASSLTRGGYNEQFF
>TRBV5-8|13|TRBJ1-5
CASSSRVWQPQHF
>TRBV5-1|16|TRBJ1-2
CASTAFVEAGKYGYTF
>TRBV7-5|21|TRBJ1-4
CARSLAASTGGSYEPNEKLFF
>TRBV5-1|15|TRBJ2-1
CASSRPLGSYNEQFF
>TRBV7-9|14|TRBJ2-7
CASSSTGTHYEQYF
>TRBV29-1|14|TRBJ2-3
CSVGAGTSTDTQYF
>TRBV18|14|TRBJ2-7
CASSPGASPDEQYF
>TRBV11-2|14|TRBJ1-5
CASSLEGRVQPQHF
>TRBV30|12|TRBJ2-3
CAWSFSTDTQYF
>TRBV27|20|TRBJ1-6
CASSPYVRDRGRRVGSPLHF
>TRBV25-1|15|TRBJ1-1
CASSEYGPINTEAFF